The T cell receptor beta chain under discussion was sequenced for a study of response to subunit inactivated influenza vaccine. The CDR3 runs 16 residues. In germline, CDR1 is SGHAT, CDR2 FQNNGV. The V and J ends lost 4 bases and 1 base, in that order; junction bases with no gene match: 7. This clonotype was found a few times. In TCRdb, the RT-PCR reads were re-called with MiXCR into one record per CDR3 protein. The data show hundreds of thousands of distinct CDR3 sequences, with around 11% seen just once and about 10% held by the top ten. This sample was shared with a second study, whose subject was T cells expressing NK-cell markers. In that study: Generation of TCR beta cDNA was performed by 5'RACE template switching incorporating UMIs.

The origin of this receptor is a man aged 50-59 years who received an inactivated influenza vaccine. The sample consisted of PBMCs from blood, taken on the day of vaccination. V and J are TRBV11-2 and TRBJ2-1, with 7 bases that match TRBD2. CDR3 coding DNA: TGTGCCAGCAGCTCACAAGCGGGGTTTTCCTACAATGAGCAGTTCTTC. Translation gives CASSSQAGFSYNEQFF.